This TCR beta chain was sequenced in a study of PD-1 blockade in classical Hodgkin lymphoma. Only in-frame clones appear in the TCRdb table, and some are missing; sequencing was by immunoSEQ multiplex PCR. The sample yields over 60,000 clones, about 90% seen once. Trimming took 5 bases from V and 10 from J; bases not matched to a gene: 15. Germline V gives CDR1 SGHAT, CDR2 FQNNGV. The CDR3 spans 17 residues. Time point noted: cycle 4 day 1 (C4D1), after five to seven weeks of nivolumab. After autologous stem cell transplantation all patients relapsed, and prior brentuximab vedotin exposure differed between cohorts.

The sample here was peripheral blood mononuclear cells (PBMCs), taken before the fourth cycle of nivolumab. The clonotype was recovered from a human donor with classical Hodgkin lymphoma. The chain links TRBV11-2 to TRBJ2-1; TRBD2 matches at 12 bases. The CDR3 DNA reads as TGTGCCAGCAGCCGTTGGACTAGCGGGGTCACCCCTCAGGAGCAGTTCTTC. It translates to CASSRWTSGVTPQEQFF.